In its sample, the clone carrying this T cell receptor beta chain was seen once. V shed 6 bases and J 5 bases; nucleotides not matched to a gene: 6. The CDR3 contains 15 residues. CDR1 is MNHEY and CDR2 is SVGAGI in the germline V gene. Source study methods: Estimated nucleated cell counts came from reference gene primer amplification. Repertoires were generated with immunoSEQ multiplex PCR, while TCRdb's copy carries only in-frame clones and drops some. Clone size and V and J calls were adopted from that table, with D and trimming inferred from the DNA. There are approximately 250,000 clones in the sample; 70% to 90% occur only once, and roughly 1.9% lies in the top ten. The source of the sample is a study of blood T cell repertoires in COVID-19. Study-wide context: Samples of COVID-19 (acute and convalescent) were obtained from the United States, Italy and Spain. PBMCs, B-cell-depleted T cells, or T cells were the source of the cDNA or gDNA that made up the material.

Sequencing was carried out using peripheral blood. J is TRBJ1-4 and V is TRBV6-5; 10 positions agree with TRBD1. This sequence was found in a man aged 25-45 years with active or convalescent COVID-19. This CDR3 is CASSPDRGGNEKLFF. Here the CDR3 DNA reads TGTGCCAGCAGCCCGGACAGGGGGGGGAATGAAAAACTGTTTTTT.